Sequencing of this T cell receptor (beta chain) was carried out in a study of T-cell memory formation after mild COVID-19. Each CDR3 protein gets one entry after TCRdb re-called the 5' RACE reads with MiXCR. The profile shows more than 300,000 distinct CDR3 sequences, about 13% of them singletons. Germline lookup yields CDR1 DFQATT and CDR2 SNEGSKA (reference sequence). Unmatched junction bases numbered 13, after V lost 1 base and J lost 5 bases. The CDR3 has 18 amino acids. The source of this sequence is a man between 18 and 29 years old who had mild COVID-19 (a few samples of this study predate the infection). Cell type and time point are not known. This chain links TRBV20-1 with TRBJ2-1; 11 bases agree with TRBD2. Sequencing was performed on PBMCs or a T cell subset sorted from them (not recorded which). CDR3 loop: CSARGGRLAGGLDNEQFF. CDR3 DNA: TGCAGTGCTAGAGGAGGGAGGCTAGCGGGGGGCCTGGACAATGAGCAGTTCTTC.